This TCR beta chain was sequenced during a study of blood T cell repertoires in COVID-19 (dated by TCRdb to about 2020). With respect to the entire study: The collaborator samples originated in the United States, Italy and Spain and spanned the acute and convalescent phases of COVID-19. The prospective study material was composed of cDNA or gDNA derived from T cells, B-cell-depleted T cells, or PBMCs. Samples came from the ongoing ImmuneRACE study (first 160 participants) plus 1,254 subjects from 6 global collaborators. Subjects who had been exposed to COVID-19, were actively infected with it, or had recovered from it provided the deeply sampled blood TCRbeta repertoires that made up the dataset. The sample metadata nearly always contained a de-identified subject ID, COVID-19 status, age in years and sex. The repertoires were released in a freely available public database meant as a resource for research on the immune response to SARS-CoV-2. Where HLA class I and class II types were available, the types were taken from metadata supplied by the sample provider, not from assay-based typing.

Turning to this clone: This receptor's antigen is unknown. No quality values exist for individual bases; no much larger clone is one base distant.

The collaborating institutions used their own protocols to collect whole blood in K2EDTA tubes. Collaborator samples were shipped for TCRbeta analysis as frozen whole blood, isolated PBMCs, or DNA extracted from either sample type. The research as a whole found: How much clinical and demographic metadata was included differed by source and by participant, and the metadata was provided uncurated.

TCRbeta CDR3 regions were amplified from genomic DNA using the immunoSEQ Assay, a bias-controlled multiplex PCR. The paper's data handling went like this. The number of nucleated cells in each sample was estimated from the amplification of reference gene primers within the assay. To quantify the absolute abundance of each unique TCRbeta CDR3 rearrangement, sequence reads were collapsed and filtered. Productive Simpson clonality was computed per sample as the square root of Simpson's diversity index over productive rearrangements. TCRdb retrieved this table from immuneACCESS and kept in-frame rearrangements only. Not all clones are present; in checked studies, unresolved V genes account for under half, and no reason is known for the remainder. The DNA was the basis for D and trimming; V, J and clone size are from that table. Across this sample there are about 200,000 clones, with about 88% seen only once. The top ten clonotypes cover around 5.2% of the sample.

This sequence was found in a woman older than 75 with acute or convalescent COVID-19. The sequenced material came from peripheral blood.

The CDR3 amino acid sequence is: CASSLEPRDTEAFF. The DNA is TGTGCCAGCAGCTTGGAGCCTCGGGACACTGAAGCTTTCTTT. The sequence links TRBV5-6 to TRBJ1-1, with no reliable assignment of the D segment. Trimming removed 0 bases from V and 3 bases from J, leaving 9 bases between the germline ends. The CDR3 runs 14 amino acids, cysteine and phenylalanine included. Of the read, only the CDR3 DNA is kept; its 42 bases are in frame from base 1. CDR1 is given as SGHDT and CDR2 as YYEEEE, both from the germline V gene.